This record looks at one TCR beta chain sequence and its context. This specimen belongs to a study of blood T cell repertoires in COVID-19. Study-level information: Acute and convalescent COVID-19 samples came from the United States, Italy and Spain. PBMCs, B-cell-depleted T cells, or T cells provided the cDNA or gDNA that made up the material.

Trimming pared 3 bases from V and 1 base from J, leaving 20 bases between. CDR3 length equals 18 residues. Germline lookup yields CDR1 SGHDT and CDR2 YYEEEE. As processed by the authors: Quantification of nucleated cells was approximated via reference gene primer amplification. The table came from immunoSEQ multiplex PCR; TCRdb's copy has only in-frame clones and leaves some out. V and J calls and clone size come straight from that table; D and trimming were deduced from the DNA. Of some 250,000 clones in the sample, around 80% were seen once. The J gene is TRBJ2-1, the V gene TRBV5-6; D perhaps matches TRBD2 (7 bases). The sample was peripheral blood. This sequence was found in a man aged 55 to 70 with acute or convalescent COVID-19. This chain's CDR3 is CASSSSLGGGGSYNEQFF. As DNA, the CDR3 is TGTGCCAGCAGCTCCTCTCTTGGGGGAGGGGGATCCTACAATGAGCAGTTCTTC.